Included here is one TCR beta chain sequence, with context. Data came from immunoSEQ multiplex PCR; TCRdb stores just in-frame clones and leaves some out. The sample has some 450,000 clones; about 87% are singletons. This sample was taken from a study of blood T cell repertoires in COVID-19. V lost 5 bases, J lost 9 bases, and 12 bases stayed unmatched. The germline V gene encodes CDR1 GTSNPN and CDR2 SVGIG (reference sequence). The CDR3 extends over 17 amino acids. The clonotype originates from a woman between 45 and 60 years old with COVID-19, enrolled during active disease. Specimen: peripheral blood. The chain couples TRBV30 to TRBJ2-2; 16 nucleotides line up with TRBD2. CDR3: CAWSGTSGGAGVWELFF. DNA of the CDR3: TGTGCCTGGTCCGGGACTAGCGGGGGGGCCGGAGTATGGGAGCTGTTTTTT.